The clone carrying this T cell receptor beta chain has only one observation. Its matching antigen is unknown. TCRdb reprocessed the reads with MiXCR, giving one entry per CDR3 protein. The data show hundreds of thousands of distinct CDR3 sequences, around 11% seen once. The V gene's germline CDR1 is ENHRY and CDR2 SYGVKD. V lost 4 bases and J 5 bases, leaving 11 bases between the germline ends. This CDR3 contains 13 residues. This sample was taken from a study of T cell repertoires in cytomegalovirus infection. Study summary: Public TCR beta signature analysis indicated the presence of both CMV infection and matching HLA type.

Study results and caveats: Within the response measured ex vivo, HLA-C-restricted CMV-specific TCR beta clonotypes were dominant. CMV carriers having the relevant HLA were flagged by cumulative public TCR beta family frequency.

The V and J genes are TRBV10-3 and TRBJ1-1, with D perhaps TRBD1 (6 bases). The sample taken for sequencing was PBMCs. This TCR derives from a human donor in good health (CMV status not recorded). Some clones in this sample may be carry-over from other donors' samples. The CDR3: CAISAIRGTEAFF. CDR3 bases: TGTGCCATCAGTGCTATCAGGGGAACTGAAGCTTTCTTT.